The T cell receptor beta chain under discussion was sequenced for a study of T cells after posttransplantation cyclophosphamide. Concerning this clone itself: Mismatch with germline at one junction end may stem from a read error.

The CDR3 is made up of 14 amino acids. CDR1 SSHAT and CDR2 FNYEAQ come from the germline V gene (reference sequence). Only in-frame clones appear in the TCRdb table, and some are missing; sequencing was by immunoSEQ multiplex PCR. The sample lists approximately 26,000 clones, roughly 90% occurring once. This chain links TRBV7-7 with TRBJ1-4; TRBD1 agrees at 7 bases. Sequenced material: PBMCs. This TCR was recovered from a middle-aged man. The CDR3 loop reads CASSPQGTAEKLFF. The CDR3 bases are TGTGCTAGCAGCCCACAGGGGACGGCTGAAAAACTGTTTTTT. Combining the CDR3 with reference TRBV7-7 and TRBJ1-4 gives the whole variable domain GAGVSQSPRYKVTKRGQDVTLRCDPISSHATLYWYQQALGQGPEFLTYFNYEAQPDKSGLPSDRFSAERPEGSISTLTIQRTEQRDSAMYRCASSPQGTAEKLFFGSGTQLSVL.